This is a list of T cell receptor beta chains from one sample in a study of blood T cells in healthy people across ages. TCRdb processed the 5' RACE reads anew with MiXCR; each CDR3 protein has one entry. The table shows 650,000 to 950,000 distinct CDR3 sequences, with 44% occurring only once. The specimen sequenced was blood. The receptors come from a man between 60 and 75 years old in good health. The CDR3 runs from the conserved cysteine through the conserved F or W. The D gene is left open where the match is weak. The size field is filled for only some rows; it gives once, few, many or a size class.

d_gene	v_gene	abundance	j_gene	CDR3nt	CDR3aa
-	TRBV12-3/TRBV12-4	-	TRBJ2-3	TGTGCCAGCAGAATTAACGCCTGTAGAGTTTCACCAGATACGCAGTATTTT	CASRINACRVSPDTQYF
TRBD2	TRBV20-1	few	TRBJ2-3	TGCAGTGCTCCGACTAGCGGGAGCACAGATACGCAGTATTTT	CSAPTSGSTDTQYF
TRBD1	TRBV12-3/TRBV12-4	few	TRBJ1-5	TGTGCCAGCACCCAGACAGGGAGCAATCAGCCCCAGCATTTT	CASTQTGSNQPQHF
-	TRBV10-3	few	TRBJ2-6	TGTGCCATCAGTGATGGACAGACTGGGGCCAACGTCCTGACTTTC	CAISDGQTGANVLTF
-	TRBV15	few	TRBJ1-1	TGTGCCACCAGCAGAGCAGGGACACTGAACACTGAAGCTTTCTTT	CATSRAGTLNTEAFF
-	TRBV7-2	few	TRBJ2-5	TGTGCCAGCAGCGCGCGTGGACGGGGTGAGACCCAGTACTTC	CASSARGRGETQYF
-	TRBV15	-	TRBJ2-4	TGTGCCACCAGCAGAGACAGGGAGGCAAACATTCAGTACTTC	CATSRDREANIQYF
TRBD2	TRBV11-2	-	TRBJ2-1	TGTGCCAGCAGCCCCATGACTAGCGGCGTATACAATGAGCAGTTCTTC	CASSPMTSGVYNEQFF
-	TRBV6-2/TRBV6-3	-	TRBJ2-3	TGTGCCAGCAGTTATCACTCACAACGATCTAGCACAGATACGCAGTATTTT	CASSYHSQRSSTDTQYF
-	TRBV4-1	-	TRBJ2-5	TGCGCCAGCAGCCAAGAGGACACCCGAACCTCCTACGAGCGGTACTTC	CASSQEDTRTSYERYF
-	TRBV7-2	-	TRBJ2-7	TGTGCCAGCAGCGTTCTGGTCGAGCAGTACTTC	CASSVLVEQYF
-	TRBV28	-	TRBJ2-2	TGTGCCAGCAGTTTTGGATCCATCATGGCCTCGAACACCGGGGAGCTGTTTTTT	CASSFGSIMASNTGELFF
TRBD1	TRBV2	-	TRBJ1-1	TGTGCCAGCAGTGCGGATTTCCCGGGACAGGGGTATAACACTGAAGCTTTCTTT	CASSADFPGQGYNTEAFF
-	TRBV9	few	TRBJ2-5	TGTGCCAGCAGCGAAGACGGAGGATTGACCCAGTACTTC	CASSEDGGLTQYF
TRBD1	TRBV29-1	-	TRBJ1-6	TGCAGCGTAAGGACAGGGCTTGGTCCACCCCTCCACTTT	CSVRTGLGPPLHF
TRBD1	TRBV4-1	many	TRBJ2-7	TGCGCCAGCAGTCTTCAGGGGGAAAGCTCCTACGAGCAGTACTTC	CASSLQGESSYEQYF
-	TRBV3-1	once	TRBJ1-1	TGTGCCAGCATGGGGGGCACCACTGAAGCTTTCTTT	CASMGGTTEAFF
TRBD2	TRBV7-8	-	TRBJ2-5	TGTGCCAGCAGCTTAGATAGCGGGGGGGCCGGGGAGACCCAGTACTTC	CASSLDSGGAGETQYF
TRBD1	TRBV2	once	TRBJ1-6	TGTGCCAGCAGTGTGACCAGGGGGCGGGGCCACTTT	CASSVTRGRGHF
TRBD2	TRBV12-3/TRBV12-4	-	TRBJ2-7	TGTGCCAGCACCCTAGCGGGGGGGCTCGAGCAGTACTTC	CASTLAGGLEQYF
-	TRBV4-3	few	TRBJ1-4	TGCGCCAGCAGCTCGGGACGACGTAATGAAAAACTGTTTTTT	CASSSGRRNEKLFF
TRBD1	TRBV5-5	-	TRBJ1-1	TGTGCCAGCAGTTTCACCGGGACAGGGGGCACTGAAGCTTTCTTT	CASSFTGTGGTEAFF
-	TRBV20-1	-	TRBJ2-3	TGCAGTGGACAGTACGTTGATACGCAGTATTTT	CSGQYVDTQYF
-	TRBV7-2	-	TRBJ1-1	TGTGCCAGCAGCTTAGGGGGGTCCGCGGCCACTGAAGCTTTCTTT	CASSLGGSAATEAFF
-	TRBV29-1	many	TRBJ2-1	TGCAGCGTTTCCCTCCTCGCTGAGCAGTTCTTC	CSVSLLAEQFF
TRBD1	TRBV7-2	-	TRBJ2-7	TGTGCCAGCAGCTCAGCCGGGACAGGGTACCTTGAGCAGTACTTC	CASSSAGTGYLEQYF
-	TRBV11-3	few	TRBJ1-2	TGTGCCAGCAGCTTAGATAACCAGGACTTCTATGGCTACACCTTC	CASSLDNQDFYGYTF
TRBD2	TRBV12-3/TRBV12-4	-	TRBJ2-4	TGTGCCAGCAGTTTATCTAGCGGGGGGGAGGGCATTCAGTACTTC	CASSLSSGGEGIQYF
-	TRBV24-1	-	TRBJ2-5	TGTGCCACCAGTGATTCCAATGAGCAGTACTTC	CATSDSNEQYF
-	TRBV7-2	-	TRBJ2-3	TGTGCCAGCAGCCCTCAAAACCGAGATACGCAGTATTTT	CASSPQNRDTQYF
TRBD1	TRBV15	-	TRBJ1-5	TGTGCCACCAGCAGAGGACAGGGCAGTTCTCAGCCCCAGCATTTT	CATSRGQGSSQPQHF
-	TRBV7-9	-	TRBJ2-7	TGTGCCAGCCGTTCCGGGACCTCCTACGAGCAGTACTTC	CASRSGTSYEQYF